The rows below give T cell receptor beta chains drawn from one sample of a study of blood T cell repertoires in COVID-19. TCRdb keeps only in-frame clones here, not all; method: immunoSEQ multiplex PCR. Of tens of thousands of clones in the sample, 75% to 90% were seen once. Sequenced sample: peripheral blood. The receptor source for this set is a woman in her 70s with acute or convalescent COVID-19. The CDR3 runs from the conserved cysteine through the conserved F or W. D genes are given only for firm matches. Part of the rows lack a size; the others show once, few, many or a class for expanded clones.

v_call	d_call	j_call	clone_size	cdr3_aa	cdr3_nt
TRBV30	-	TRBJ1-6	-	CAWSVTAGDSPLHF	TGTGCCTGGAGTGTAACCGCAGGGGATTCACCCCTCCACTTT
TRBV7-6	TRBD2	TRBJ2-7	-	CASSLKRGGLVEQYF	TGTGCCAGCAGCTTAAAGCGGGGGGGCTTGGTCGAGCAGTACTTC
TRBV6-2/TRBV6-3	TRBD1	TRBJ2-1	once	CASSRDRGNYNEQFF	TGTGCCAGCAGCCGTGACAGGGGCAACTACAATGAGCAGTTCTTC
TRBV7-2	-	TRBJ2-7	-	CASSSIGANYEQYF	TGTGCCAGCAGCTCGATAGGGGCAAACTACGAGCAGTACTTC
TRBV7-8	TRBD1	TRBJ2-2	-	CASKTGQGNTGELFF	TGTGCCAGCAAAACGGGACAGGGAAACACCGGGGAGCTGTTTTTT
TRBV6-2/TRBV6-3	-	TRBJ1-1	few	CASSLVALRGTEAFF	TGTGCCAGCAGTTTGGTGGCCCTTAGGGGAACTGAAGCTTTCTTT
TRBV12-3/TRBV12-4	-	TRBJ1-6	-	CASRQGISPLHF	TGTGCCAGCCGGCAGGGGATTTCACCCCTCCACTTT
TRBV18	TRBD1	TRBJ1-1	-	CASSPTGDTEAFF	TGTGCCAGCTCACCGACAGGGGACACTGAAGCTTTCTTT
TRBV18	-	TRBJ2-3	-	CASSQDGGGSDTQYF	TGTGCCAGCTCACAGGATGGCGGGGGCTCCGATACGCAGTATTTT
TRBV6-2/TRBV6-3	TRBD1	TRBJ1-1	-	CASSYATGVETEAFF	TGTGCCAGCAGTTACGCGACAGGGGTGGAAACTGAAGCTTTCTTT
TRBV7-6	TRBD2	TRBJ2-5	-	CASSLTSGGFVKTQYF	TGTGCCAGCAGCTTAACTAGCGGGGGGTTCGTGAAGACCCAGTACTTC
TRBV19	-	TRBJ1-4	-	CASSTRSRGKTNEKLFF	TGTGCCAGTAGTACCCGGAGCAGGGGAAAGACTAATGAAAAACTGTTTTTT
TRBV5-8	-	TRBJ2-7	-	CASSLLDSYEQYF	TGTGCCAGCAGCTTGTTGGACAGTTACGAGCAGTACTTC
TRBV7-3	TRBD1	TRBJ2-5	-	CASIEGQEPFYQETQYF	TGTGCCAGCATAGAGGGACAGGAACCCTTCTACCAAGAGACCCAGTACTTC
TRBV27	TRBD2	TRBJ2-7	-	CASSFRLAESYEQYF	TGTGCCAGCAGTTTCAGACTAGCGGAATCCTACGAGCAGTACTTC
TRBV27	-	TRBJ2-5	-	CASRSGETQYF	TGTGCCAGCAGATCCGGGGAGACCCAGTACTTC
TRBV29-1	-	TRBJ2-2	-	CSVEDNREISGELFF	TGCAGCGTTGAAGATAACAGGGAGATTAGCGGGGAGCTGTTTTTT
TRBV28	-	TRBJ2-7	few	CASSFRLDTLTYEQYF	TGTGCCAGCAGTTTCCGGTTGGACACTCTTACCTACGAGCAGTACTTC
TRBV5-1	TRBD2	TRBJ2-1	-	CASNGAGGLSNEQFF	TGCGCCAGCAATGGGGCGGGGGGTCTAAGTAATGAGCAGTTCTTC
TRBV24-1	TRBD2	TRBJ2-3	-	CATDGGAYTDTQYF	TGTGCCACTGACGGGGGGGCCTACACAGATACGCAGTATTTT
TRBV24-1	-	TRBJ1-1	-	CATSAGDDNTEAFF	TGTGCCACCAGTGCAGGGGACGATAACACTGAAGCTTTCTTT
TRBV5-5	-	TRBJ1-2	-	CASSLGIFRTQTNYGYTF	TGTGCCAGCAGCTTGGGAATCTTTAGGACACAGACTAACTATGGCTACACCTTC
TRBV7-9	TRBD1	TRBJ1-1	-	CASSMGQGRDTEAFF	TGTGCCAGCAGCATGGGACAGGGTCGGGACACTGAAGCTTTCTTT
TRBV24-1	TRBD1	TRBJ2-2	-	CATSIGRGYGTGELFF	TGTGCCACCAGTATTGGCAGGGGGTACGGCACCGGGGAGCTGTTTTTT
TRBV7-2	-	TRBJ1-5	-	CASSPSGPNQPQHF	TGTGCCAGCAGCCCTTCAGGTCCTAATCAGCCCCAGCATTTT
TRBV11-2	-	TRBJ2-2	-	CASSLEGPNTGELFF	TGTGCCAGCAGCTTAGAGGGGCCGAACACCGGGGAGCTGTTTTTT
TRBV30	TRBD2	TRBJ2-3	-	CAWSVQAAGARLDTQYF	TGTGCCTGGAGTGTACAGGCAGCGGGGGCCCGTTTGGATACGCAGTATTTT
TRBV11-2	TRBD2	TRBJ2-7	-	CASSSGLAGLEQYF	TGTGCCAGCAGCTCGGGACTAGCGGGGCTTGAGCAGTACTTC
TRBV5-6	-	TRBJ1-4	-	CASSPWLSADEKLFF	TGTGCCAGCAGCCCATGGCTAAGCGCGGATGAAAAACTGTTTTTT
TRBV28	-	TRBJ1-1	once	CASFPGGDTEAFF	TGTGCCAGCTTCCCGGGGGGCGACACTGAAGCTTTCTTT
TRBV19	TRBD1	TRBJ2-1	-	CASSIGPGGFLDEQFF	TGTGCCAGTAGTATAGGTCCAGGGGGCTTTTTGGATGAGCAGTTCTTC
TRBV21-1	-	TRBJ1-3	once	CASSKNLAAKSSGNTIYF	TGTGCCAGCAGCAAAAACTTGGCGGCCAAGAGCTCTGGAAACACCATATATTTT
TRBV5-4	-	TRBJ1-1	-	CASSLVGPRMNTEAFF	TGTGCCAGCAGCTTGGTTGGGCCACGTATGAACACTGAAGCTTTCTTT
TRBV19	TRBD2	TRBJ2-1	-	CASTKWGGNEQFF	TGTGCCAGTACCAAATGGGGGGGTAATGAGCAGTTCTTC
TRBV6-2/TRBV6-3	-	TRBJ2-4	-	CASSYSRVENIQYF	TGTGCCAGCAGTTACTCCCGGGTCGAAAACATTCAGTACTTC
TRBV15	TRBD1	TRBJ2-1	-	CATRQGARNEQFF	TGTGCCACCAGACAGGGGGCGAGGAATGAGCAGTTCTTC
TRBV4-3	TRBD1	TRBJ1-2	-	CASSLDRRNYGYTF	TGCGCCAGCAGCCTGGACAGGAGAAACTATGGCTACACCTTC
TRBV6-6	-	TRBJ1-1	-	CASSSLPPATEAFF	TGTGCCAGCAGTTCTCTACCCCCCGCTACTGAAGCTTTCTTT
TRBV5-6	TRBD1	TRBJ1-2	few	CASSSRQGHGYTF	TGTGCCAGCAGCTCAAGACAGGGGCATGGCTACACCTTC
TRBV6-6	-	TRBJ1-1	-	CASSSIGQMNTEAFF	TGTGCCAGCAGTTCCATCGGACAGATGAACACTGAAGCTTTCTTT
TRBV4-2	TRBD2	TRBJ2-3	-	CASSQDPGASGGAGTQYF	TGTGCCAGCAGCCAAGATCCTGGTGCTAGCGGGGGGGCAGGGACGCAGTATTTT
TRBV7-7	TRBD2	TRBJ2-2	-	CASSLVLAGDDPTGELFF	TGTGCTAGCAGCTTAGTCCTAGCGGGGGACGATCCCACCGGGGAGCTGTTTTTT
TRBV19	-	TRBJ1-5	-	CASSIGDSNQPQHF	TGTGCCAGTAGTATCGGAGATAGCAATCAGCCCCAGCATTTT
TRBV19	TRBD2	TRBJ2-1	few	CASSITSGGASNEQFF	TGTGCCAGTAGTATCACTAGCGGGGGGGCCTCGAATGAGCAGTTCTTC
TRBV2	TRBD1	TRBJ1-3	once	CASRGQGSGNTIYF	TGTGCCAGCAGGGGACAGGGGAGCGGAAACACCATATATTTT
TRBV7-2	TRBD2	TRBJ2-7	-	CASSTFSGGSEQYF	TGTGCCAGCAGCACCTTTAGCGGGGGGTCGGAGCAGTACTTC
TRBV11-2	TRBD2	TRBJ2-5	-	CASSRLAGGKETQYF	TGTGCCAGCAGCCGACTAGCGGGGGGGAAAGAGACCCAGTACTTC
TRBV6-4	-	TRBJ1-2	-	CASSQQAWGGNYGYTF	TGTGCCAGCAGCCAGCAGGCGTGGGGAGGGAACTATGGCTACACCTTC
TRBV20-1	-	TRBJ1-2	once	CSATPGIGYTF	TGCAGTGCTACCCCAGGGATCGGCTACACCTTC
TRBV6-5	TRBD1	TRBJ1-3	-	CASRRTGTGNTIYF	TGTGCCAGCAGGAGGACAGGAACCGGAAACACCATATATTTT
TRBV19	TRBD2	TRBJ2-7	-	CATAVGLAGLQYF	TGTGCCACAGCGGTGGGACTAGCGGGTTTACAGTACTTC
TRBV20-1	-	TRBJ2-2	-	CSASSRGSTGELFF	TGCAGTGCTAGTTCCAGGGGATCCACCGGGGAGCTGTTTTTT
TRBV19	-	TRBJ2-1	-	CASSSGHLYNEQFF	TGTGCCAGTAGTTCCGGACACCTCTACAATGAGCAGTTCTTC